This TCR beta chain was recovered during a study of blood T cells in healthy people across ages. A second PCR of 7 to 11 cycles used a sample-barcoded 5' primer and a J-beta primer mix. TCRdb processed the 5' RACE reads anew with MiXCR; each CDR3 protein has one entry. The data show hundreds of thousands of distinct CDR3 sequences, roughly 60% seen once. Germline trimming cut 5 bases from V and 6 bases from J; bases unmatched to any gene: 5. The germline gives CDR1 SEHNR, CDR2 FQNEAQ (reference sequence). The CDR3 totals 14 residues. This clonotype was seen only once. Sequenced input: blood. The receptor was derived from a man between 25 and 39 years old in good health. V gene TRBV7-9 combines with J gene TRBJ2-1; 9 bases are a match to TRBD2. The chain's CDR3 is CASSGRGGANEQFF. CDR3 DNA: TGTGCCAGCAGCGGACGCGGGGGGGCCAATGAGCAGTTCTTC.